The T cell receptor (beta chain) under discussion was sequenced for a study of beta chain features in type 1 diabetes. What was sequenced were expressed TCRB transcripts, since all of the isolated RNA had been reverse transcribed. Clones were read by immunoSEQ multiplex PCR, and TCRdb kept only the in-frame ones, dropping some. This sample has more than 250,000 clones; about a fifth occur once, and the top ten carry 0.028%. This clone appeared a few times. No antigen is known for it. Germline CDR1 is MDHEN and CDR2 is SYDVKM. V shed 5 bases and J 3 bases; nucleotides not matched to a gene: 3. The CDR3 has 14 amino acids. Study-wide results and caveats: Within each of all four CD4+ subsets, Type 1 diabetes patients had TCRB CDR3s that were moderately but significantly shorter.

The sample consisted of naive CD4+ T cells from blood. This chain links TRBV28 with TRBJ2-1; 8 bases map to TRBD1. This sequence originates from a woman in her 40s with type 1 diabetes. CDR3 sequence reads: CASSPGQGYNEQFF. CDR3 DNA: TGTGCCAGCAGTCCAGGACAGGGCTACAATGAGCAGTTCTTC. Using reference TRBV28 and TRBJ2-1 for the parts outside the CDR3, the full variable domain is DVKVTQSSRYLVKRTGEKVFLECVQDMDHENMFWYRQDPGLGLRLIYFSYDVKMKEKGDIPEGYSVSREKKERFSLILESASTNQTSMYLCASSPGQGYNEQFFGPGTRLTVL.